The clone carrying this T cell receptor (beta chain) was picked up a small number of times. Its antigen is undetermined. Naive, central memory, regulatory and stem cell-like memory cells within the CD4+ compartment were sorted using CD45RO/CCR7/CD25/CD127/CD95/CD27. Of the isolated RNA, all was reverse transcribed, and so the sequenced material was expressed TCRB transcripts. The repertoire was sequenced with immunoSEQ multiplex PCR; TCRdb's copy has only in-frame clones and lacks some. The sample comprises hundreds of thousands of clones, more than 12% of which are singletons, and around 0.04% rests with the top ten. The V segment lost 4 bases and the J segment 0 bases; nucleotides outside the gene matches: 6. Germline V gives CDR1 SGHRS, CDR2 YFSETQ. The CDR3 length is 16 residues. This sample was included in a study of beta chain features in type 1 diabetes. Findings and limits, study-wide: Shorter TCRB CDR3s, moderately but significantly so, marked every one of the four CD4+ subsets in Type 1 diabetes patients. Type 1 diabetes patients showed fewer insertions and more deletions at VDJ junctions. A PCR bias possibly favoring shorter templates would apply equally to patients and controls.

The TCR originated in a man between 18 and 35 years old with type 1 diabetes. The gene calls are TRBV5-1 and TRBJ2-3, with TRBD2 matching over 9 bases. The sample taken for sequencing was naive CD4+ T cells from blood. CDR3 bases: TGCGCCAGCAGCCTCCGGACTAGCGAGAGCACAGATACGCAGTATTTT. Amino acid sequence: CASSLRTSESTDTQYF. Drawing the rest from reference TRBV5-1 and TRBJ2-3, the complete variable domain is KAGVTQTPRYLIKTRGQQVTLSCSPISGHRSVSWYQQTPGQGLQFLFEYFSETQRNKGNFPGRFSGRQFSNSRSEMNVSTLELGDSALYLCASSLRTSESTDTQYFGPGTRLTVL.